The 14 T cell receptor beta chains reported below all come from one sample, sequenced in a study of blood T cell repertoires in COVID-19. Measured with immunoSEQ multiplex PCR; TCRdb has only the in-frame clones, and not every one. Of over 250,000 clones listed, 70% to 90% are singletons. What was sequenced was peripheral blood. The receptors come from a woman in her 70s with acute or convalescent COVID-19.

This clone was detected only a few times. The chain combines TRBV20-1 with TRBJ1-4; unclear D gene. Germline CDR1 reads DFQATT; CDR2 reads SNEGSKA (reference sequence). CDR3 size: 13 residues. V lost 3 bases and J lost 4, with 9 bases in between. CDR3 loop: CSASLGLNEKLFF. The CDR3 bases are TGCAGTGCTAGTCTGGGCCTTAATGAAAAACTGTTTTTT.

This clone has just a few counts. The chain recombines TRBV2 with TRBJ1-2; D gene uncertain. The CDR3 is made up of 13 amino acids. Germline CDR1 reads SNHLY; CDR2 reads FYNNEI. Between the trimmed V and J ends, which lost 10 bases and 6 bases, there was a span of 18 bases. In DNA form, the CDR3 reads TGTGCCAAACGTCTGGAGGCAACGGATGGCTACACCTTC. Encoded protein: CAKRLEATDGYTF.

V and J are TRBV5-1 and TRBJ1-3; D remains unclear. Trimming shortened V by 1 base and J by 4 bases, and 9 bases separated the two germline ends. The CDR3 sequence is 14 residues long. Germline V gene sequence: CDR1 SGHRS, CDR2 YFSETQ. CDR3 in amino acids: CASSLSVDGNTIYF. DNA for the CDR3: TGCGCCAGCAGCTTGAGCGTTGACGGAAACACCATATATTTT.

In regard to this clone: Additional DNA sequences in this sample encode the identical CDR3. The chain uses TRBV3-1 (or the pseudogene TRBV3-2) and TRBJ1-1, with a weak D call TRBD1 (6 bases). The germline gives CDR1 LGHDT, CDR2 YNNKEL (reference sequence). The CDR3 contains 14 residues. Between the trimmed V and J ends, which lost 4 bases and 4 bases, there was a span of 13 bases. The CDR3 region has the DNA TGTGCCAGCAGCCGCCCAGGGGAGGGCACTGAAGCTTTCTTT. Amino acid sequence: CASSRPGEGTEAFF.

The rearrangement uses TRBV5-4 and TRBJ2-7, with TRBD2 as a possible D gene (7 bases). Germline CDR1 reads SGHNT; CDR2 reads YYREEE (reference sequence). The CDR3 has 14 amino acids. V was clipped by 4 bases and J by 6 bases, with 17 bases between them. CDR3 sequence (DNA): TGTGCCAGCAGCGGCGGGGGAGGGGGGGGCGAGCAGTACTTC. This gives the protein CASSGGGGGGEQYF. Full variable domain (outside the CDR3, taken from reference TRBV5-4 and TRBJ2-7): ETGVTQSPTHLIKTRGQQVTLRCSSQSGHNTVSWYQQALGQGPQFIFQYYREEENGRGNFPPRFSGLQFPNYSSELNVNALELDDSALYLCASSGGGGGGEQYFGPGTRLTVT.

The chain couples TRBV7-8 to TRBJ2-7, with TRBD2 matching 8 bases. V was pared by 3 bases and J by 2 bases, with 6 bases of the junction left unmatched. CDR3 length: 15 residues. Germline loops: CDR1 SGHVS, CDR2 FQNEAQ. CDR3 in DNA: TGTGCCAGCAGCTTCATACCGGGGGGGCCCTACGAGCAGTACTTC. This translates into CASSFIPGGPYEQYF.

V and J are TRBV27 and TRBJ1-5; no clear D gene. The ends were cut back, 3 bases at V and 3 bases at J, with 9 bases in the middle. The CDR3 sequence is 14 residues long. Germline assignment: CDR1 MNHEY and CDR2 SMNVEV (reference sequence). The CDR3 protein is CASSLTGYNQPQHF. The CDR3 DNA sequence: TGTGCCAGCAGTTTGACGGGATACAATCAGCCCCAGCATTTT.

This rearrangement joins TRBV12-3 or TRBV12-4 to TRBJ1-5; TRBD1 is a possible D gene (6 bases). Trimming cost V 5 bases and J 3 bases, with 8 bases left between them. The CDR3 is made up of 13 amino acids. The CDR3 DNA reads TGTGCCAGCAGTAGACAGGCCAATCAGCCCCAGCATTTT. This sequence encodes CASSRQANQPQHF.

This chain joins TRBV6-1 and TRBJ2-1; 8 bases map to TRBD2. This CDR3 is built from 16 residues. The trim removed 3 bases at V and 2 bases at J, leaving 6 bases unmatched. Germline V lookup: CDR1 MNHNS, CDR2 SASEGT. CDR3 in DNA: TGTGCCAGCAGTGAGAGCGGGGGTGATCCCTACAATGAGCAGTTCTTC. It encodes CASSESGGDPYNEQFF.

This clone has a single count. A junction end diverges from the germline sequence, so it may reflect a read error. The chain recombines TRBV30 with TRBJ2-2; no clear D gene. The CDR3 is 13 amino acids. The germline CDR1 and CDR2 sequences are GTSNPN and SVGIG (reference sequence). CDR3: CGWNSANTGELFF. The CDR3 nucleotides are TGTGGCTGGAACTCCGCGAACACCGGGGAGCTGTTTTTT. Combining the CDR3 with reference TRBV30 and TRBJ2-2 gives the whole variable domain SQTIHQWPATLVQPVGSPLSLECTVEGTSNPNLYWYRQAAGRGLQLLFYSVGIGQISSEVPQNLSASRPQDRQFILSSKKLLLSDSGFYLCGWNSANTGELFFGEGSRLTVL.

This sequence joins TRBV6-5 and TRBJ2-5, with 8 bases matching TRBD1. The CDR3 is made up of 14 amino acids. Trimming removed 6 bases from V and 2 bases from J; junction bases left unmatched: 5. Per germline, CDR1 MNHEY and CDR2 SVGAGI. The CDR3 region has the DNA TGTGCCAGCAGGTCAGGGGGCCAACAAGAGACCCAGTACTTC. Translated: CASRSGGQQETQYF.

The chain recombines TRBV28 with TRBJ2-7, with D possibly matching TRBD1 (5 bases). Germline CDR1 reads MDHEN; CDR2 reads SYDVKM. The V and J ends lost 6 bases and 3 bases respectively, with 18 bases between them. The CDR3 contains 15 residues. Here the CDR3 DNA reads TGTGCCAGCAGACGAGACAGTACCCGGAACTACGAGCAGTACTTC. Amino acids: CASRRDSTRNYEQYF.

This chain links TRBV13 with TRBJ2-6, with D perhaps matching TRBD2 (6 bases). There are 16 residues in the CDR3. V was trimmed by 5 bases and J by 0 bases, leaving 11 bases between them. CDR1 is PRHDT, CDR2 FYEKMQ, per germline (reference sequence). DNA for the CDR3: TGTGCCAGCAGCCACGGCGGGGTCTCTGGGGCCAACGTCCTGACTTTC. The encoded protein is CASSHGGVSGANVLTF.

This clone came up once. The J gene is TRBJ1-2, the V gene TRBV19; 7 nucleotides align to TRBD1. CDR1 and CDR2 (germline): LNHDA, SQIVND (reference sequence). The CDR3 length is 14 residues. V lost 1 base to trimming and J lost 7 bases; unmatched junction nucleotides: 6. The CDR3 DNA follows: TGTGCCAGTAGTATAGGCGACAGGGATGGTGGCTACACCTTC. Protein: CASSIGDRDGGYTF. Supplemented by reference TRBV19 and TRBJ1-2, the full variable domain reads DGGITQSPKYLFRKEGQNVTLSCEQNLNHDAMYWYRQDPGQGLRLIYYSQIVNDFQKGDIAEGYSVSREKKESFPLTVTSAQKNPTAFYLCASSIGDRDGGYTFGSGTRLTVV.